The 23 T cell receptor beta chains given below trace back to one sample, sequenced in a study of T cell changes during pregnancy in multiple sclerosis. Clones were read by immunoSEQ multiplex PCR, and TCRdb kept only the in-frame ones, dropping some. This sample has approximately 110,000 clones, with roughly 92% found just once. The source material was peripheral blood, sampled in the third trimester of pregnancy. These receptors came from a female donor with multiple sclerosis, enrolled in a pregnancy study.

The chain is built from TRBV27 and TRBJ1-4; maybe TRBD1 (5 bases). The length of the CDR3 is 14 residues. Germline V CDR1 and CDR2: MNHEY, SMNVEV (reference sequence). V lost 6 bases to trimming and J lost 0 bases, with 8 bases between them. Here the CDR3 reads CASSRQSTNEKLFF. CDR3 sequence (DNA): TGTGCCAGCAGCCGACAGTCAACTAATGAAAAACTGTTTTTT.

V usage is TRBV15 and J usage is TRBJ1-2; 7 bases are shared with TRBD1. Germline lookup yields CDR1 LNHNV and CDR2 YYDKDF (reference sequence). This CDR3 has 16 residues. Trimming removed 0 bases from V and 3 bases from J; junction bases left unmatched: 7. CDR3 coding DNA: TGTGCCACCAGCAGAGACGGACAGGCCACTTACTATGGCTACACCTTC. Its protein product is CATSRDGQATYYGYTF.

The CDR3: CATSRGDREAYNSPLHF. CDR3 DNA: TGTGCCACCAGCAGAGGGGACAGGGAGGCCTATAATTCACCCCTCCACTTT. The chain recombines TRBV15 with TRBJ1-6; 9 positions agree with TRBD1. Looked up from germline, CDR1 is LNHNV and CDR2 is YYDKDF (reference sequence). V was clipped by 1 base and J by 2 bases; unmatched bases: 3. The CDR3 is made up of 17 amino acids.

The chain has TRBV5-4 and TRBJ1-1, with 8 bases that match TRBD1. Germline assignment: CDR1 SGHNT and CDR2 YYREEE (reference sequence). The length of the CDR3 is 16 residues. With 2 bases clipped from V and 1 base from J, the junction kept 7 bases outside the gene matches. The CDR3 loop is CASSLRQGRRNTEAFF. For the CDR3, the DNA is TGTGCCAGCAGCTTACGACAGGGGAGGAGGAACACTGAAGCTTTCTTT. Full variable domain (rest looked up from reference TRBV5-4 and TRBJ1-1): ETGVTQSPTHLIKTRGQQVTLRCSSQSGHNTVSWYQQALGQGPQFIFQYYREEENGRGNFPPRFSGLQFPNYSSELNVNALELDDSALYLCASSLRQGRRNTEAFFGQGTRLTVV.

This rearrangement joins TRBV6-1 to TRBJ1-5, with TRBD1 matching over 7 bases. Trimming at V came to 6 bases and at J to 3 bases, leaving 8 bases not matched to a gene. The CDR3 totals 15 residues. From germline, CDR1 is MNHNS and CDR2 SASEGT. CDR3 region: CASRNRDSNNQPQHF. The CDR3, as DNA: TGTGCCAGCAGGAACCGGGACAGTAACAATCAGCCCCAGCATTTT.

The chain has TRBV18 and TRBJ1-4; 9 positions agree with TRBD1. V shed 4 bases, J shed 1 base, and the junction held 10 bases outside the gene matches. There are 18 residues in the CDR3. Germline loops: CDR1 KGHSH, CDR2 LQKENI. Written as DNA, the CDR3 is TGTGCCAGCTCACAATTAACAGGGGGCATCAGAACTAATGAAAAACTGTTTTTT. It yields the protein CASSQLTGGIRTNEKLFF.

The J gene is TRBJ1-1, the V gene TRBV12-2. TRBV12-2 is flagged as a pseudogene. The CDR3 runs to 15 residues. The CDR3 DNA reads as TGTGCAAGTCGCTTACCGGGTCCGAAGAACACTGAAGCTTTCTTT. Translation: CASRLPGPKNTEAFF.

J is TRBJ2-1 and V is TRBV30; 11 bases are a match to TRBD2. Germline assignment: CDR1 GTSNPN and CDR2 SVGIG (reference sequence). With 5 bases clipped from V and 8 bases from J, the junction kept 17 bases outside the gene matches. CDR3 size: 17 residues. Written as DNA, the CDR3 is TGTGCCTGGGGACCTCTTAGCGGGAGGGCCCAGGTCCATGAGCAGTTCTTC. It codes for CAWGPLSGRAQVHEQFF.

This rearrangement joins TRBV19 to TRBJ2-7; D is undetermined. Trimming took off 3 bases at V and 4 bases at J, with 10 bases between the two ends. This CDR3 is built from 13 residues. CDR1 is LNHDA, CDR2 SQIVND, per germline (reference sequence). CDR3 coding DNA: TGTGCCAGTAGTATTCGAGGCACATACGAGCAGTACTTC. Residues: CASSIRGTYEQYF.

The chain recombines TRBV28 with TRBJ2-1; 9 bases are shared with TRBD1. The V and J ends lost 5 bases and 9 bases, in that order; junction bases with no gene match: 8. The CDR3 is 14 amino acids. Germline V gives CDR1 MDHEN, CDR2 SYDVKM. The CDR3 protein is CASSTGTGWVEQFF. The CDR3 nucleotides are TGTGCCAGCAGTACCGGGACAGGGTGGGTTGAGCAGTTCTTC. The full variable domain, completed using reference TRBV28 and TRBJ2-1, is DVKVTQSSRYLVKRTGEKVFLECVQDMDHENMFWYRQDPGLGLRLIYFSYDVKMKEKGDIPEGYSVSREKKERFSLILESASTNQTSMYLCASSTGTGWVEQFFGPGTRLTVL.

The V gene is TRBV9, the J gene TRBJ1-2; 8 bases agree with TRBD1. The trim removed 0 bases at V and 7 bases at J, leaving 8 bases unmatched. The length of the CDR3 is 15 residues. In germline, CDR1 is SGDLS, CDR2 YYNGEE. The CDR3 DNA sequence: TGTGCCAGCAGCGTAGGTTCCCAGGGGGCTTTTGGCTACACCTTC. This codes for CASSVGSQGAFGYTF.

The gene calls are TRBV5-1 and TRBJ2-3; maybe TRBD2 (5 bases). Per the germline V gene, CDR1 is SGHRS and CDR2 is YFSETQ. This CDR3 is built from 14 residues. V lost 4 bases and J 0 bases, leaving 9 bases between the germline ends. The DNA of the CDR3 is TGCGCCAGCAGCCAGCGGAGTAGCACAGATACGCAGTATTTT. Translation gives CASSQRSSTDTQYF.

The rearrangement uses TRBV5-6 and TRBJ1-2, with 8 nucleotides matching TRBD1. The V and J ends lost 5 bases and 8 bases, in that order; junction bases with no gene match: 8. The CDR3 sequence is 13 residues long. CDR1 and CDR2 (germline): SGHDT, YYEEEE. The CDR3 coding sequence is TGTGCCAGCAGTTCACCGGACAGGGAAGGCTACACCTTC. Translated: CASSSPDREGYTF. Looking up the rest from reference TRBV5-6 and TRBJ1-2 gives the full variable domain: DAGVTQSPTHLIKTRGQQVTLRCSPKSGHDTVSWYQQALGQGPQFIFQYYEEEERQRGNFPDRFSGHQFPNYSSELNVNALLLGDSALYLCASSSPDREGYTFGSGTRLTVV.

V usage is TRBV12-5 and J usage is TRBJ1-2; the D is unclear. From germline, CDR1 is LGHNT and CDR2 FRNRAP. The CDR3 is 13 residues long. V was cut by 3 bases and J by 4 bases, with 9 bases left in between. The CDR3 DNA sequence: TGTGCTAGTGGTTTCGCAAACGGCTATGGCTACACCTTC. Amino acid sequence: CASGFANGYGYTF.

This clone was observed a single time. The chain employs TRBV4-1 and TRBJ2-7, with 8 bases matching TRBD1. J lost 6 bases, V lost 0 bases, and 7 bases had no gene match. Germline V gene lookup returns CDR1 MGHRA and CDR2 YSYEKL. This CDR3 spans 15 amino acids. The CDR3 bases are TGCGCCAGCAGCCAAGAGGGACAGGCCCTACGCGAGCAGTACTTC. Translated, it gives CASSQEGQALREQYF.

The genes are TRBV15 and TRBJ1-5, with 7 bases identical to TRBD1. CDR3 size: 15 residues. CDR1 LNHNV and CDR2 YYDKDF come from the germline V gene (reference sequence). The ends lost 3 bases at V and 1 base at J; junction bases unmatched: 3. CDR3 in DNA: TGTGCCACCAGCAGGCAGGACAGGAGCAATCAGCCCCAGCATTTT. Translation: CATSRQDRSNQPQHF.

CDR3 region: CASSLSWTSGRAPGADTQYF. The CDR3 nucleotides are TGTGCCAGCAGCTTAAGTTGGACTAGCGGGAGGGCCCCAGGGGCAGATACGCAGTATTTT. This chain joins TRBV7-6 and TRBJ2-3, with 15 bases fitting TRBD2. The CDR3 sequence is 20 residues long. Looked up from germline, CDR1 is SGHVS and CDR2 is FNYEAQ. Trimming removed 2 bases from V and 4 bases from J; junction bases left unmatched: 13.

The genes are TRBV5-4 and TRBJ2-3, with a tentative D call TRBD1 (6 bases). V was trimmed by 0 bases and J by 5 bases, leaving 19 bases between them. The CDR3 sequence is 17 residues long. Germline lookup yields CDR1 SGHNT and CDR2 YYREEE (reference sequence). CDR3 in DNA: TGTGCCAGCAGCTTGGATCCGTCGGGAAGGGGGAAAGATACGCAGTATTTT. Translating gives CASSLDPSGRGKDTQYF.

The V and J genes are TRBV7-6 and TRBJ1-1; 8 bases align to TRBD1. The length of the CDR3 is 13 residues. Looked up from germline, CDR1 is SGHVS and CDR2 is FNYEAQ. The ends lost 2 bases at V and 8 bases at J; junction bases unmatched: 4. CDR3 loop: CASSLRRTGEAFF. CDR3 nucleotide sequence: TGTGCCAGCAGCTTAAGGCGGACAGGGGAAGCTTTCTTT.

This rearrangement joins TRBV18 to TRBJ1-1; unclear D gene. CDR1 is KGHSH, CDR2 LQKENI, per germline. CDR3 length: 13 residues. Trimming took off 3 bases at V and 4 bases at J, with 9 bases between the two ends. CDR3 sequence reads: CASSPKGGTEAFF. The CDR3 DNA reads TGTGCCAGCTCACCGAAGGGAGGCACTGAAGCTTTCTTT.

This clone was seen just once. The chain recombines TRBV5-6 with TRBJ1-2; 7 bases line up with TRBD1. The J segment lost 3 bases and the V segment lost 1 base, leaving 6 bases of the junction unmatched. The germline CDR1 and CDR2 sequences are SGHDT and YYEEEE. This CDR3 has 15 residues. CDR3 coding DNA: TGTGCCAGCAGCTTGAAGGGACAGCCCTACTATGGCTACACCTTC. This sequence encodes CASSLKGQPYYGYTF.

This sequence joins TRBV5-6 and TRBJ1-2; unclear D gene. Germline lookup yields CDR1 SGHDT and CDR2 YYEEEE. V was cut by 5 bases and J by 4 bases, with 12 bases left in between. The CDR3 covers 13 residues. The CDR3: CASSGEVTYGYTF. In DNA form, the CDR3 reads TGTGCCAGCAGTGGCGAGGTCACCTATGGCTACACCTTC.

The J gene is TRBJ2-7, the V gene TRBV2; 8 bases are a match to TRBD1. The CDR3 length is 13 residues. CDR1 is SNHLY, CDR2 FYNNEI, per germline. The V and J ends lost 6 bases and 5 bases, in that order; junction bases with no gene match: 6. The DNA of the CDR3 is TGTGCCAGCAGCAGGGGGCTTCTAGACGAGCAGTACTTC. This gives the protein CASSRGLLDEQYF.